Below are 27 T cell receptor beta chains sequenced from a single sample in a study of CD8 T cells in ankylosing spondylitis. TCRdb fed the 5' RACE reads into MiXCR, producing one record per CDR3 protein. This sample has roughly 42,000 distinct CDR3 sequences, with roughly 2.5% found just once. Sequencing input: blood, either unsorted or a sorted T cell fraction (not recorded which). The receptors originated from a male donor with ankylosing spondylitis or in good health (not recorded which).

The table lists this clonotype with many counts. The V and J genes are TRBV9 and TRBJ2-5; no clear D gene. CDR1 and CDR2 (germline): SGDLS, YYNGEE. The CDR3 is 14 residues long. Trimming took 0 bases from V and 0 from J, leaving 6 bases between them. In DNA, the CDR3 is TGTGCCAGCAGCGTAGGGGTAAACCAAGAGACCCAGTACTTC. Amino acid sequence: CASSVGVNQETQYF.

This clonotype appeared many times. The V and J genes are TRBV9 and TRBJ2-2, with D possibly TRBD1 on 5 matching bases. The CDR3 loop spans 17 amino acids. From germline, CDR1 is SGDLS and CDR2 YYNGEE. V was cut by 0 bases and J by 2 bases, with 14 bases left in between. CDR3 in DNA: TGTGCCAGCAGCGTAGGTTTCCCCAGGGATAACACCGGGGAGCTGTTTTTT. Its translation is CASSVGFPRDNTGELFF. Together with reference TRBV9 and TRBJ2-2, the CDR3 gives the full variable domain: DSGVTQTPKHLITATGQRVTLRCSPRSGDLSVYWYQQSLDQGLQFLIQYYNGEERAKGNILERFSAQQFPDLHSELNLSSLELGDSALYFCASSVGFPRDNTGELFFGEGSRLTVL.

This clonotype was found many times. The chain uses TRBV9 and TRBJ2-3; the D is unclear. CDR1 and CDR2 (germline): SGDLS, YYNGEE. The V and J ends lost 0 bases and 0 bases respectively, with 5 bases between them. The CDR3 is 14 amino acids. This CDR3 is CASSVAGSTDTQYF. In nucleotides, the CDR3 is TGTGCCAGCAGCGTAGCAGGTAGCACAGATACGCAGTATTTT.

This clonotype has ten or more counts. This sequence joins TRBV9 and TRBJ2-7; 9 nucleotides agree with TRBD1. Germline V gene lookup returns CDR1 SGDLS and CDR2 YYNGEE. The CDR3 spans 15 residues. V dropped 0 bases and J dropped 3; count of bases not matched to a gene: 4. CDR3 sequence reads: CASSVGQGVYYEQYF. In DNA form, the CDR3 reads TGTGCCAGCAGCGTAGGACAGGGGGTATACTACGAGCAGTACTTC.

This clonotype was seen at least ten times. This sequence joins TRBV9 and TRBJ2-2, with D maybe TRBD2 (5 bases). Looked up from germline, CDR1 is SGDLS and CDR2 is YYNGEE. This CDR3 contains 17 residues. Trimming removed 2 bases at V and 4 bases at J, with 18 bases between. CDR3: CASSVVAHPSPTGELFF. CDR3 coding DNA: TGTGCCAGCAGCGTGGTGGCCCACCCTAGCCCCACCGGGGAGCTGTTTTTT.

This clonotype was counted many times. The chain is built from TRBV9 and TRBJ2-3; 11 nucleotides agree with TRBD2. CDR3 length: 14 amino acids. Per the germline V gene, CDR1 is SGDLS and CDR2 is YYNGEE. V trimming: 3 bases; J trimming: 4 bases; junction bases outside the gene matches: 1. CDR3 in DNA: TGTGCCAGCAGCGCTAGCGGGAGGCCAGATACGCAGTATTTT. Residues: CASSASGRPDTQYF.

The sample holds many counts of this clonotype. The V and J genes are TRBV9 and TRBJ2-7; no definite D call. V was cut by 0 bases and J by 2 bases, with 12 bases left in between. Per the germline V gene, CDR1 is SGDLS and CDR2 is YYNGEE. The CDR3 consists of 15 residues. The DNA of the CDR3 is TGTGCCAGCAGCGTAGCCCCCGCCAGCACCTACGAGCAGTACTTC. Protein sequence: CASSVAPASTYEQYF. The full variable domain, with the rest looked up from reference TRBV9 and TRBJ2-7, is DSGVTQTPKHLITATGQRVTLRCSPRSGDLSVYWYQQSLDQGLQFLIQYYNGEERAKGNILERFSAQQFPDLHSELNLSSLELGDSALYFCASSVAPASTYEQYFGPGTRLTVT.

This clonotype was picked up many times. The chain employs TRBV9 and TRBJ2-3, with D tentatively TRBD2 (5 bases). V lost 1 base to trimming and J lost 0 bases, with 18 bases between them. The CDR3 contains 18 residues. Looked up from germline, CDR1 is SGDLS and CDR2 is YYNGEE. The CDR3 coding sequence is TGTGCCAGCAGCGTAACCGACCCAGGAGGAGTAAGCACAGATACGCAGTATTTT. Its translation is CASSVTDPGGVSTDTQYF.

In DNA, the CDR3 is TGTGCCAGCAGTAGGCGTGGGGGGCAGGAAGCTTTCTTT. It yields the protein CASSRRGGQEAFF. This chain uses TRBV9 with TRBJ1-1; D possibly corresponds to TRBD1 (6 bases). The V gene lost 5 bases and the J gene lost 8 bases, with 16 bases spanning the gap. The CDR3 has 13 residues. Germline assignment: CDR1 SGDLS and CDR2 YYNGEE.

This clonotype occurred many times. This chain connects TRBV9 to TRBJ2-5, with TRBD1 identical over 8 bases. The CDR3 totals 14 residues. After removal of 4 bases from V and 5 bases from J, the junction contained 7 bases not matched to a gene. Germline V CDR1 and CDR2: SGDLS, YYNGEE. CDR3 loop: CASSTRDRQETQYF. CDR3 DNA: TGTGCCAGCAGCACCCGGGACAGGCAGGAGACCCAGTACTTC.

This clonotype appeared many times. The CDR3 region is CASSKGEGTSCTDTQYF. The CDR3 DNA follows: TGTGCCAGCAGCAAAGGGGAAGGGACTAGCTGCACAGATACGCAGTATTTT. The genes are TRBV21-1 and TRBJ2-3; TRBD2 is the table's D call, not checked against the DNA. TRBV21-1 is a recognized pseudogene. This CDR3 spans 17 amino acids.

At least ten counts were recorded for this clonotype. V and J are TRBV9 and TRBJ2-3; D unclear. Germline CDR1 is SGDLS and CDR2 is YYNGEE. This CDR3 comprises 13 residues. Trimming took off 1 base at V and 4 bases at J, with 7 bases between the two ends. The CDR3 bases are TGTGCCAGCAGCGTAAATTTCGCAGATACGCAGTATTTT. It is translated as CASSVNFADTQYF.

This clonotype was seen many times. J is TRBJ2-7 and V is TRBV9; 7 bases fit TRBD2. The V and J ends lost 2 bases and 2 bases, in that order; junction bases with no gene match: 4. CDR3 length equals 14 residues. Germline CDR1 is SGDLS and CDR2 is YYNGEE. CDR3 sequence: CASSVGGRTYEQYF. The CDR3 DNA reads as TGTGCCAGCAGCGTCGGCGGGAGAACCTACGAGCAGTACTTC. Combining the CDR3 with reference TRBV9 and TRBJ2-7 gives the whole variable domain DSGVTQTPKHLITATGQRVTLRCSPRSGDLSVYWYQQSLDQGLQFLIQYYNGEERAKGNILERFSAQQFPDLHSELNLSSLELGDSALYFCASSVGGRTYEQYFGPGTRLTVT.

This clonotype was seen many times. The V call is TRBV27, the J call TRBJ2-5; D is ambiguous. In germline, CDR1 is MNHEY, CDR2 SMNVEV (reference sequence). V was clipped by 5 bases and J by 9 bases, with 10 bases between them. The CDR3 spans 11 residues. The CDR3 protein is CASSERGPQYF. CDR3 bases: TGTGCCAGCAGTGAAAGAGGTCCCCAGTACTTC.

This clonotype came up many times. The chain links TRBV5-3 to TRBJ1-5; 10 nucleotides agree with TRBD1. TRBV5-3 is an ORF for which the function is uncertain. This CDR3 comprises 17 residues. The V gene end was trimmed by 5 bases and the J gene end by 2 bases; junction bases not matched to a gene: 10. CDR3 sequence: CARRYRDRGYGNQPQHF. The CDR3 DNA follows: TGTGCCAGAAGGTACCGGGACAGGGGTTATGGCAATCAGCCCCAGCATTTT.

This clonotype was observed many times. The chain is built from TRBV9 and TRBJ1-1, with TRBD1 as a possible D gene (6 bases). Trimming stripped 3 bases from V and 0 bases from J, with 9 bases between. The CDR3 loop spans 14 amino acids. Germline-derived CDR1 and CDR2 are SGDLS and YYNGEE. The CDR3 sequence: CASSEDSLNTEAFF. As DNA, the CDR3 is TGTGCCAGCAGCGAGGACAGTTTGAACACTGAAGCTTTCTTT.

This clonotype was recorded many times. The J gene is TRBJ2-2, the V gene TRBV9; unclear D gene. Trimming took 0 bases from V and 6 from J, leaving 9 bases between them. Germline CDR1 and CDR2: SGDLS and YYNGEE. This CDR3 has 14 amino acids. The CDR3 loop is CASSVAQSAGELFF. For the CDR3, the DNA is TGTGCCAGCAGCGTAGCTCAGTCAGCCGGGGAGCTGTTTTTT.

Many counts were recorded for this clonotype. The rearrangement uses TRBV9 and TRBJ2-5, with a possible D match to TRBD2 (6 bases). This CDR3 has 15 residues. Trimming left V 1 base short and J 0 bases short, with 10 bases between. Germline V CDR1 and CDR2: SGDLS, YYNGEE. The CDR3 protein is CASSVSGLDQETQYF. DNA for the CDR3: TGTGCCAGCAGCGTATCGGGACTGGACCAAGAGACCCAGTACTTC.

This clonotype has at least ten counts. The chain combines TRBV9 with TRBJ2-1, with a tentative D call TRBD2 (6 bases). Germline V gene sequence: CDR1 SGDLS, CDR2 YYNGEE. There are 16 residues in the CDR3. Trimming cost V 0 bases and J 1 base, with 11 bases left between them. In DNA, the CDR3 is TGTGCCAGCAGCGTAGGGCTAGCGCTGTCCTACAATGAGCAGTTCTTC. This gives the protein CASSVGLALSYNEQFF.

This clonotype was seen ten or more times. The V call is TRBV9, the J call TRBJ1-2, with TRBD1 matching 9 bases. The CDR3 totals 15 residues. The J segment lost 2 bases and the V segment lost 3 bases, leaving 5 bases of the junction unmatched. The V gene's germline CDR1 is SGDLS and CDR2 YYNGEE. The CDR3: CASSAGGTGNYGYTF. As DNA, the CDR3 is TGTGCCAGCAGCGCAGGGGGGACAGGGAACTATGGCTACACCTTC.

This clonotype was detected ten times or more. The rearrangement links TRBV9 to TRBJ1-2; 12 nucleotides agree with TRBD1. The CDR3 spans 15 residues. V shed 3 bases and J 8 bases; nucleotides not matched to a gene: 8. Germline assignment: CDR1 SGDLS and CDR2 YYNGEE. In DNA form, the CDR3 reads TGTGCCAGCAGCGGCGACCGAGGGACAGGGGGCGGCTACACCTTC. Residues: CASSGDRGTGGGYTF.

This clonotype was counted ten times or more. The chain carries TRBV9 and TRBJ2-1, with D possibly TRBD2 on 5 matching bases. The CDR3 is 16 amino acids. V lost 4 bases and J 6 bases, leaving 20 bases between the germline ends. Germline values: CDR1 SGDLS, CDR2 YYNGEE. For the CDR3, the DNA is TGTGCCAGCAGCTCCCTTAGGCTAGCCAAGGCCAATGAGCAGTTCTTC. Translation gives CASSSLRLAKANEQFF.

This clonotype came up many times. The chain recombines TRBV9 with TRBJ2-7; tentatively, D is TRBD2 (5 bases). The V end was cut by 4 bases, the J end by 6 bases, with 11 bases between. Germline V gene sequence: CDR1 SGDLS, CDR2 YYNGEE. The CDR3 has 12 amino acids. Written as DNA, the CDR3 is TGTGCCAGCAGCCCCCGGGGTGGCGAGCAGTACTTC. This translates into CASSPRGGEQYF.

This clonotype has at least ten counts. The chain links TRBV9 to TRBJ2-7; D might be TRBD1 (6 bases). The germline gives CDR1 SGDLS, CDR2 YYNGEE. CDR3 length equals 15 residues. Trimming cost V 2 bases and J 0 bases, with 12 bases left between them. CDR3 in DNA: TGTGCCAGCAGCGTTTTTCCAGGGGCCTCCTACGAGCAGTACTTC. Translation: CASSVFPGASYEQYF.

This clonotype has at least ten counts. The chain links TRBV9 to TRBJ2-3; 8 nucleotides agree with TRBD1. With V trimmed by 0 bases and J by 3 bases, 6 bases remained unmatched. Germline V lookup: CDR1 SGDLS, CDR2 YYNGEE. There are 16 residues in the CDR3. CDR3 sequence (DNA): TGTGCCAGCAGCGTAGGTCCGGACAGGGCAACAGATACGCAGTATTTT. As protein: CASSVGPDRATDTQYF.

This clonotype was picked up many times. The V and J genes are TRBV9 and TRBJ2-1, with D unresolved. V was trimmed by 4 bases and J by 5 bases, leaving 7 bases between them. Germline-derived CDR1 and CDR2 are SGDLS and YYNGEE. The CDR3 runs to 12 residues. This CDR3 reads CASSPTDNEQFF. The DNA for the CDR3 is TGTGCCAGCAGCCCAACAGACAATGAGCAGTTCTTC.

This clonotype was observed many times. This chain joins TRBV9 and TRBJ2-1; 8 bases are a match to TRBD2. Germline V gives CDR1 SGDLS, CDR2 YYNGEE. The CDR3 totals 17 residues. V shed 3 bases and J 0 bases; nucleotides not matched to a gene: 8. CDR3 residues: CASSARTSGVSYNEQFF. CDR3 DNA: TGTGCCAGCAGCGCCCGAACTAGCGGAGTCTCCTACAATGAGCAGTTCTTC.